This TCR beta chain was captured by sequencing in a study of blood T cell repertoires in COVID-19. This clone occurred a few times. The ends were cut back, 0 bases at V and 7 bases at J, with 15 bases in the middle. Germline V gene sequence: CDR1 MNHEY, CDR2 SVGAGI. The CDR3 spans 15 residues. Clones were sequenced by immunoSEQ multiplex PCR, and TCRdb holds only the in-frame ones, with some missing. The data hold 300,000 to 400,000 clones, with about 86% observed a single time. The source material was peripheral blood. This sequence was found in a woman aged 55-75 years with COVID-19, enrolled during active disease. The chain employs TRBV6-5 and TRBJ2-5; D perhaps matches TRBD2 (5 bases). This chain's CDR3 is CASSYSTKRPGTQYF. CDR3 coding DNA: TGTGCCAGCAGTTACTCGACAAAGCGGCCCGGGACCCAGTACTTC.